The rows below give T cell receptor beta chains drawn from one sample of a study of T cell changes during pregnancy in multiple sclerosis. Clones were read by immunoSEQ multiplex PCR, and TCRdb kept only the in-frame ones, dropping some. Of 30,000 to 45,000 clones listed, just over 85% are singletons. Specimen: CD4+ T cells from peripheral blood mononuclear cells, collected before pregnancy. These receptors were taken from a female donor with multiple sclerosis, enrolled in a pregnancy study. The CDR3 runs from the conserved cysteine through the conserved F or W. D genes are given only for firm matches. A clone size is listed for some rows: how often the clone was seen (once, few, many), or a class if it is expanded.

>-|TRBJ2-2|TRBV10-3|-
TGTGCCATCAGTGAGTCGAGAACGGGAAACACCGGGGAGCTGTTTTTT
CAISESRTGNTGELFF
>-|TRBJ1-1|TRBV5-4|-
TGTGCCAGCAGCCCGGGGGGAACAGGGCCACTAAACACTGAAGCTTTCTTT
CASSPGGTGPLNTEAFF
>-|TRBJ2-5|TRBV11-3|TRBD1
TGTGCCAGCAGCCCAGAGGGGGCCGAGACCCAGTACTTC
CASSPEGAETQYF
>-|TRBJ2-3|TRBV18|TRBD2
TGTGCCAGCTCACTCCAAACTAGCGGGAGTGCAGATACGCAGTATTTT
CASSLQTSGSADTQYF
>-|TRBJ2-5|TRBV5-1|-
TGCGCCAGCAGCGGGGGCAGCATGGGGGAGACCCAGTACTTC
CASSGGSMGETQYF
>-|TRBJ2-5|TRBV28|TRBD2
TGTGCCAGCAGGTCGGGAGGACAAGAGACCCAGTACTTC
CASRSGGQETQYF
>-|TRBJ2-2|TRBV29-1|TRBD2
TGCAGCGTTAGGACTAGCGGGAAAGGGACCGGGGAGCTGTTTTTT
CSVRTSGKGTGELFF
>-|TRBJ2-7|TRBV11-2|TRBD1
TGTGCCAGCAGCTCCCCCCGGGACAGGGTAAACGAGCAGTACTTC
CASSSPRDRVNEQYF
>few|TRBJ1-1|TRBV30|-
TGTGCCTGGAAGGGGTGGGCACCGAACACTGAAGCTTTCTTT
CAWKGWAPNTEAFF
>-|TRBJ1-2|TRBV6-1|TRBD1
TGTGCCAGCAGTGCTGGCAGGGGGATCGATGGCTACACCTTC
CASSAGRGIDGYTF
>-|TRBJ1-5|TRBV4-1|-
TGCGCCAGCAGCCTGACACCCCATAGCAATCAGCCCCAGCATTTT
CASSLTPHSNQPQHF
>once|TRBJ2-2|TRBV5-1|TRBD2
TGCGCCAGCAGCTTGACTAGCGGGAGCGCCGGGGAGCTGTTTTTT
CASSLTSGSAGELFF
>-|TRBJ2-5|TRBV28|-
TGTGCCAGCAGTTCACAGGGGAGGGAGACCCAGTACTTC
CASSSQGRETQYF
>few|TRBJ1-2|TRBV11-2|-
TGTGCCAGCGGCTCCATAAAAGGGGTGAACTATGGCTACACCTTC
CASGSIKGVNYGYTF
>-|TRBJ2-5|TRBV5-1|TRBD2
TGCGCCAGCAGCTTGGGGGCCACTAGCGGGACCAAGTACTTC
CASSLGATSGTKYF
>-|TRBJ1-4|TRBV5-1|-
TGCGCCAGCAGCTATCAGGATCTCAGCGAAAAACTGTTTTTT
CASSYQDLSEKLFF
>once|TRBJ1-4|TRBV11-2|-
TGTGCCAGCAGCTTAATGGGGGCAGTTGGTAATGAAAAACTGTTTTTT
CASSLMGAVGNEKLFF
>-|TRBJ2-3|TRBV27|TRBD2
TGTGCCAGCAGTGCGGGACTAGCGGGAGAGTCTGCCCTAGCAGATACGCAGTATTTT
CASSAGLAGESALADTQYF
>medium-sized|TRBJ2-7|TRBV10-3|TRBD2
TGTGCCATCAGTGAGTCGGCGGGAGGTATCGCCTACGAGCAGTACTTC
CAISESAGGIAYEQYF
>once|TRBJ2-3|TRBV28|TRBD2
TGTGCCAGCAGTCAACTGACCGGGACTAGCTTCTCCACAGATACGCAGTATTTT
CASSQLTGTSFSTDTQYF
>-|TRBJ1-3|TRBV28|-
TGTGCCAGTGGGGGGGGCTCTGGAAACACCATATATTTT
CASGGGSGNTIYF
>few|TRBJ2-7|TRBV4-3|TRBD2
TGCGCCAGCAGCCAAGAACCCCCCGGACTAGCGGACTCCTACGAGCAGTACTTC
CASSQEPPGLADSYEQYF
>-|TRBJ1-2|TRBV5-5|-
TGTGCCAGCAGCTTTCCCCGTGGCTACACCTTC
CASSFPRGYTF
>-|TRBJ2-1|TRBV28|-
TGTGCCAGCAGTTTCCCTGGGAGTAGAAATGAGCAGTTCTTC
CASSFPGSRNEQFF
>-|TRBJ2-1|TRBV4-1|TRBD1
TGCGCCAGCAGCCAAGGTTCCAGACCGGGACAGGGGGTTAATGAGCAGTTCTTC
CASSQGSRPGQGVNEQFF
>-|TRBJ2-1|TRBV28|TRBD1
TGTGCCAGCAGTTTATGGCAGGGGGCGCGGGATGAGCAGTTCTTC
CASSLWQGARDEQFF
>-|TRBJ1-4|TRBV2|-
TGTGCCAGCAGTCCCCATGGGGGGAATGAAAAACTGTTTTTT
CASSPHGGNEKLFF
>medium-sized|TRBJ1-1|TRBV5-1|-
TGCGCCAGCAGCTTCTTGACAGACACTGAAGCTTTCTTT
CASSFLTDTEAFF
>few|TRBJ1-5|TRBV27|TRBD1
TGTGCCAGCAGCGGACAGGGACGACAGCCCCAGCATTTT
CASSGQGRQPQHF
>-|TRBJ2-1|TRBV11-2|-
TGTGCCAGCAGCCGTACTAGTAAAGAGGGCAATGAGCAGTTCTTC
CASSRTSKEGNEQFF
>-|TRBJ2-6|TRBV2|-
TGTGCCAGCCTATGGACAAGGCCCCGTTCTGGGGCCAACGTCCTGACTTTC
CASLWTRPRSGANVLTF
>-|TRBJ2-7|TRBV27|-
TGTGCCAGCAGTTTAGGACAGAACTACGAGCAGTACTTC
CASSLGQNYEQYF
>-|TRBJ2-5|TRBV7-9|TRBD2
TGTGCCAGCACCCGAACCAATCGGACTAGCGGGAGAGGTTGGGAGACCCAGTACTTC
CASTRTNRTSGRGWETQYF
>-|TRBJ2-5|TRBV11-2|TRBD2
TGTGCCAGCAGCCCTGTTAGCGGGGGACAGTACTTC
CASSPVSGGQYF
>once|TRBJ2-1|TRBV5-1|-
TGCGCCAGCACCTCCCTGGGCGAGAGCTCCTACAATGAGCAGTTCTTC
CASTSLGESSYNEQFF
>-|TRBJ2-5|TRBV7-8|-
TGTGCCAGCAGCCCCCGAGGAACTTCTCAAGAGACCCAGTACTTC
CASSPRGTSQETQYF
>once|TRBJ1-4|TRBV6-5|-
TGTGCCAGCAGTAACCTTGACACGGGGGGCGAAAAACTGTTTTTT
CASSNLDTGGEKLFF
>-|TRBJ1-4|TRBV19|TRBD1
TGTGCCAGTAGTATGCCAACAGGGGGCGGTGAAAAACTGTTTTTT
CASSMPTGGGEKLFF
>-|TRBJ2-2|TRBV6-6|TRBD2
TGTGCCAGCAGTCGAAGCGGGACTGACACCGGGGAGCTGTTTTTT
CASSRSGTDTGELFF
>-|TRBJ2-5|TRBV23-1|TRBD1
TGCGCCAGCAGTCATCAGGCAGGGGGCCAAGAGACCCAGTACTTC
CASSHQAGGQETQYF
>-|TRBJ1-1|TRBV18|-
TGTGCCAGCTCCGAGGGGGGAGGGGGCACTGAAGCTTTCTTT
CASSEGGGGTEAFF
>-|TRBJ2-2|TRBV6-6|-
TGTGCCGGTGCACAGGGATTTGAAACCGGGGAGCTGTTTTTT
CAGAQGFETGELFF
>once|TRBJ2-7|TRBV10-3|TRBD2
TGTGCCATCAGTGAGTCCGGACTAGCGGGCTACGAGCAGTACTTC
CAISESGLAGYEQYF
>-|TRBJ2-7|TRBV4-3|-
TGCGCCAGCAGCCAACGAGTACAGGGTAACGACGAGCAGTACTTC
CASSQRVQGNDEQYF
>-|TRBJ2-1|TRBV30|TRBD2
TGTGCCTGGAGTGTACTACTTATCGGCGGGAGGGCGTCCCACAATGAGCAGTTCTTC
CAWSVLLIGGRASHNEQFF
>-|TRBJ2-5|TRBV19|TRBD1
TGTGCCAGTAGTAAGGCAGGGGGAGAGACCCAGTACTTC
CASSKAGGETQYF
>-|TRBJ2-3|TRBV9|-
TGTGCCAGCAGCGTAGGAGGATCCTCTAGCACAGATACGCAGTATTTT
CASSVGGSSSTDTQYF
>few|TRBJ2-1|TRBV4-1|-
TGCGCCAGCAGCCAAATCGGACAGAAATACAATGAGCAGTTCTTC
CASSQIGQKYNEQFF
>-|TRBJ2-3|TRBV11-3|TRBD2
TGTGCCAGCAGCCCGAGCGGGAAATTCACAGATACGCAGTATTTT
CASSPSGKFTDTQYF
>-|TRBJ1-1|TRBV5-1|-
TGCGCCAGCAGCTTGGTCGTGGGGCTGAACACTGAAGCTTTCTTT
CASSLVVGLNTEAFF
>-|TRBJ2-1|TRBV28|TRBD1
TGTGCCAGCAGTTTAGGGGGGGGACAGGGGTACAATGAGCAGTTCTTC
CASSLGGGQGYNEQFF
>once|TRBJ1-2|TRBV19|-
TGTGCCAGTGGGGACTTGGCGGGTCGCTATGGCTACACCTTC
CASGDLAGRYGYTF